This entry features one T cell receptor beta chain sequence. This entry comes from a study of blood T cell repertoires in COVID-19. Study overall: Italy, Spain and the United States were the sources of the convalescent and acute COVID-19 samples.

Sequencing used immunoSEQ multiplex PCR; TCRdb keeps in-frame clones, though not all of them. The data show around 400,000 clones, approximately 87% seen once. Germline-derived CDR1 and CDR2 are LNHDA and SQIVND (reference sequence). Trimming removed 3 bases at V and 2 bases at J, with 12 bases between. This CDR3 has 15 residues. It was during active infection that Seattle patients were enrolled and then longitudinally followed. What was sequenced was peripheral blood. The TCR was taken from a woman aged 55-70 years with COVID-19, enrolled during active disease. The chain recombines TRBV19 with TRBJ2-3, with no clear D. CDR3 residues: CASSIQRSSTDTQYF. CDR3 nucleotide sequence: TGTGCCAGTAGTATTCAGCGTAGCTCCACAGATACGCAGTATTTT.